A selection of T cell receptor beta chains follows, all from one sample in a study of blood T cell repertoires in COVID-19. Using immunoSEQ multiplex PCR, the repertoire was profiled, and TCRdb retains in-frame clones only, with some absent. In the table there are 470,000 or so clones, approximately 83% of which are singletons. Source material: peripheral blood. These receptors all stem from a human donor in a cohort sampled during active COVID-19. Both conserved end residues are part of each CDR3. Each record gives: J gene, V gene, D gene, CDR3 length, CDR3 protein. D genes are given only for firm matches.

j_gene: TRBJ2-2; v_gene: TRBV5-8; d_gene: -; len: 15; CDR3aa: CASSSGTMIPGELFF
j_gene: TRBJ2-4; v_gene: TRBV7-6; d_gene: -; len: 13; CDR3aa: CASSPGDRSIQYF
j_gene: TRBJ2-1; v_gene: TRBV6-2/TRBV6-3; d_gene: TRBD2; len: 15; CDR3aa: CASSPGTSGNNEQFF
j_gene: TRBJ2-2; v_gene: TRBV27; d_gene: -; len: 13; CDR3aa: CASSLSQSGELFF
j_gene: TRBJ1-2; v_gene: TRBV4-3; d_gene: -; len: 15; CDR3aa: CASSPNDKGHYGYTF
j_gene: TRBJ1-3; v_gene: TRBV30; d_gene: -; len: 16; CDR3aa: CAWSRNRAASGNTIYF
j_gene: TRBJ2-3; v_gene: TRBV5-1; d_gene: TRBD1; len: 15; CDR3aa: CASSPSGQGLNTQYF
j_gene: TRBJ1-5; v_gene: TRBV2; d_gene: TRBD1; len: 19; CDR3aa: CASREGPTGGSGGNQPQHF
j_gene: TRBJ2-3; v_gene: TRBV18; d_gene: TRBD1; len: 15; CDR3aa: CASSPAGQGGGTQYF
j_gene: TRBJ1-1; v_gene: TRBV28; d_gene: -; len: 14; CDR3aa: CASSRGGKNTEAFF
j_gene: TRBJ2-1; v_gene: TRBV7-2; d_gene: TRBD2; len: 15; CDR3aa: CASSERLAGEQEQFF
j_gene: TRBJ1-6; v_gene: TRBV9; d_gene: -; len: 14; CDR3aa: CASTSGNYNSPLHF
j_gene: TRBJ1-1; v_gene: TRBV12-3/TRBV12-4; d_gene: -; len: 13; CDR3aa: CASSLTENTEAFF
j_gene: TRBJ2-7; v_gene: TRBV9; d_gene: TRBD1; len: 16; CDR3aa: CASSRGDRVRSYEQYF
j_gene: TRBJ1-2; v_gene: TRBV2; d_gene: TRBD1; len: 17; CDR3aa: CASSARTGVDGIYGYTF
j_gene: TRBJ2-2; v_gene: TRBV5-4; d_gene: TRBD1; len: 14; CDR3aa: CASSLRQGGGELFF
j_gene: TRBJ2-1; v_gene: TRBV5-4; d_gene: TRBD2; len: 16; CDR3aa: CASSSKTSGIKNEQFF
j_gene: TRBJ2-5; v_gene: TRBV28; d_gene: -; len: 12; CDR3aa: CASSSYQETQYF
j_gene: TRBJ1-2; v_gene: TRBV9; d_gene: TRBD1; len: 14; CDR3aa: CASSARGRNYGYTF
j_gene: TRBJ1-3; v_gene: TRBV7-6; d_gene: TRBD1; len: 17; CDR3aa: CASSSRTGPTSGNTIYF
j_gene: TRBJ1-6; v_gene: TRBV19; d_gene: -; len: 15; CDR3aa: CASSVPGLNNSPLHF
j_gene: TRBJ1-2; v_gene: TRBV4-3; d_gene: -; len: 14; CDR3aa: CASSQDLQGRGYTF
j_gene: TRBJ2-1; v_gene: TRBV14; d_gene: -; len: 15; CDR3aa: CASSQYVAVDNEQFF
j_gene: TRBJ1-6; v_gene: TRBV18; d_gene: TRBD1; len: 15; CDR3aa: CASSPSLGQDSPLHF
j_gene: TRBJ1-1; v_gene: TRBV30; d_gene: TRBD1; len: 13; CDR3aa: CAWRQGAGTEAFF
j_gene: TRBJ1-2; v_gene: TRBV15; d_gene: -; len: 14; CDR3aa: CATSRDRLGGGYTF
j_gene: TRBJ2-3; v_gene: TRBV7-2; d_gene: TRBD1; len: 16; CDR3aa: CASSLLQGALTDTQYF
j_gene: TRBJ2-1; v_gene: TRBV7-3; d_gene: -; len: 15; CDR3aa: CASSRRGQSADEQFF
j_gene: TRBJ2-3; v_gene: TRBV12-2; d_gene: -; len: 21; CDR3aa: CASRLTEGPPFFSGGTDTQYF